One and the same sample provided the 4 T cell receptor beta chains below, sequenced in a study of T-cell memory formation after mild COVID-19. TCRdb reanalysed the 5' RACE reads using MiXCR and keeps one entry per CDR3 protein. The sample lists about 140,000 distinct CDR3 sequences; 13% to 15% were seen once. Sample: PBMCs or a T cell subset sorted from them (not recorded which). All receptors come from an adult woman who had mild COVID-19 (a few samples of this study predate the infection). Cell type and time point are not known.

This clonotype was recorded a few times. The chain carries TRBV20-1 and TRBJ2-1, with 11 bases fitting TRBD2. The V and J ends lost 3 bases and 7 bases, in that order; junction bases with no gene match: 8. The length of the CDR3 is 15 residues. CDR1 is DFQATT, CDR2 SNEGSKA, per germline (reference sequence). CDR3 region: CSARALAGALNEQFF. The DNA for the CDR3 is TGCAGTGCTAGGGCACTAGCGGGAGCTTTAAATGAGCAGTTCTTC.

The chain carries TRBV19 and TRBJ2-2; D not certain. CDR1 is LNHDA and CDR2 is SQIVND in the germline V gene (reference sequence). V was shortened by 3 bases and J by 4 bases, with 9 bases between the two germline ends. The CDR3 totals 14 residues. As DNA, the CDR3 is TGTGCCAGTAGTATGTTTCTGAGCACCGGGGAGCTGTTTTTT. Protein: CASSMFLSTGELFF.

This clonotype was recorded a few times. The rearrangement uses TRBV10-3 and TRBJ2-7, with 11 bases that match TRBD2. V trimming: 10 bases; J trimming: 6 bases; junction bases outside the gene matches: 5. The CDR3 loop spans 12 amino acids. Germline loops: CDR1 ENHRY, CDR2 SYGVKD. The CDR3 nucleotides read TGTGCCACCCTAGCGGGAGGAGGCGAGCAGTACTTC. It yields the protein CATLAGGGEQYF.

The chain joins TRBV19 to TRBJ1-2, with D tentatively TRBD1 (5 bases). This CDR3 region has 15 residues. V shed 7 bases and J shed 4 bases, with 19 bases lying between them. Looked up from germline, CDR1 is LNHDA and CDR2 is SQIVND (reference sequence). The CDR3 loop reads CASNPAGGDFYGYTF. DNA of the CDR3: TGTGCCAGTAACCCCGCCGGGGGGGATTTCTATGGCTACACCTTC.